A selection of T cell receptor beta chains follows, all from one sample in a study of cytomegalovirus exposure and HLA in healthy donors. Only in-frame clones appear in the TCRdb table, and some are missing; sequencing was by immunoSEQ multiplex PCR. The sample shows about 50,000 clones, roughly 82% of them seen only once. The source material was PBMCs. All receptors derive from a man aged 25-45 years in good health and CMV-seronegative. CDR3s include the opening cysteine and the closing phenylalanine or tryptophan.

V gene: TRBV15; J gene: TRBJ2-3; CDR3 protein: CATSRGVAGGRHTQYF
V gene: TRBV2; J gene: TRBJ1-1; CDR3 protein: CASRLTGGTEAFF
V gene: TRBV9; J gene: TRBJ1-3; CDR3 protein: CASSMTGQRGYTIYF
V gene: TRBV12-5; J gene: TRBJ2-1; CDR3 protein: CASGLVAGDSYNEQFF
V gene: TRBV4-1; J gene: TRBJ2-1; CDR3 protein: CASSQDTHRVYSYNEQFF
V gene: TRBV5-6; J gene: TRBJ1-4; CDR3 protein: CASSFGARSTNEKLFF
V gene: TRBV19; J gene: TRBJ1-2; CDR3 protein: CASSFLPTGENYGYTF
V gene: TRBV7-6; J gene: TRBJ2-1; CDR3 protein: CASSFLTLAAAYNEQFF
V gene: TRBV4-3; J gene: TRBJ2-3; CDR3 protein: CASSQVSWGRSTDTQYF
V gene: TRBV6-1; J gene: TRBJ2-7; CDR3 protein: CASSEIPGQGHEQYF
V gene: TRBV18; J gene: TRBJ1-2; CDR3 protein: CASSPPNSLVYYGYTF
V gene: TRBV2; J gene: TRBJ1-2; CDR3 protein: CASSDAGQGYGYTF
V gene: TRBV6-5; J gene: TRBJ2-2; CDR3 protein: CASRSSGRYTGELFF
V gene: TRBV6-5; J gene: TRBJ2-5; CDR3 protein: CATSPGTSGQETQYF
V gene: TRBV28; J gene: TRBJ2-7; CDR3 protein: CASSPGQGRTPYEQYF
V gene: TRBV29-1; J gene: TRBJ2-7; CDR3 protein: CSVGQSNEQYF
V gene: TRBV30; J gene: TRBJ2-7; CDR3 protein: CAWMQGQGYEQYF
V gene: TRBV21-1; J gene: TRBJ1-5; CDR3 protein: CASGRGPQHF
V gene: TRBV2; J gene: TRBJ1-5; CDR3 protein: CASTRQGSNQPQHF
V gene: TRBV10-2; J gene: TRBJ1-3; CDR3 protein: CASAHLQGTSGNTIYF
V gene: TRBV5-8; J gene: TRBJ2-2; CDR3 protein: CASTHGGAAQDTGELFF
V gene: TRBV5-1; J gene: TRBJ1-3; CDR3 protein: CASSLRGQPEDTIYF
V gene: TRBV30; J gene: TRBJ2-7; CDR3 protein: CAWSVLDRGYEQYF
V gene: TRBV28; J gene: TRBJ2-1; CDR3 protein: CASGGGREAYNEQFF
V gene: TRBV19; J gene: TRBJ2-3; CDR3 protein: CASSYSGRTDTQYF
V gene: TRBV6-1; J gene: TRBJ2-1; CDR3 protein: CASSERTGLYNEQFF
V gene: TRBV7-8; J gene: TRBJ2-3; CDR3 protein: CASSVFRRGSTDTQYF
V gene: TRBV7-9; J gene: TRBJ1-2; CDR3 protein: CSSSFGQGIFDGYTF
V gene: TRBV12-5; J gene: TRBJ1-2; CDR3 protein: CASGSYVGGSYTF
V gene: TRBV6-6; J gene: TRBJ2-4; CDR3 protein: CASSYEGVRNIQYF
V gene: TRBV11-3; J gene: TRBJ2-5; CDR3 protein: CASSPHVHDSSGRPPGTQYF
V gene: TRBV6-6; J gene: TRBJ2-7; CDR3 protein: CASSYFRGGGYEQYF
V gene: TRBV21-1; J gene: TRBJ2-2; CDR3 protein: CASSKGWRGTGATGELFF
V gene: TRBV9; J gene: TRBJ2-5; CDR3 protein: CASSVGGSVRGAEETQYF
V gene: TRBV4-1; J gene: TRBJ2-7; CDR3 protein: CASRAPGQGLEQYF
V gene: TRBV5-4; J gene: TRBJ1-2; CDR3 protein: CASSREANYGYPF
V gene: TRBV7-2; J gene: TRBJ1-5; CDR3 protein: CASSLDITKPQHF
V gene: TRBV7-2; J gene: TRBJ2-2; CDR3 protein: CASSPTSGTGELFF
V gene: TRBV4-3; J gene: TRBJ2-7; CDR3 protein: CASSQDLVRYEQYF
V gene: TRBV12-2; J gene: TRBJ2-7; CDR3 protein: CASRLSPRGAGEALYEQYF
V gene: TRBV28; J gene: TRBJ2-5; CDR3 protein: CASSYLNLAGVETQYF
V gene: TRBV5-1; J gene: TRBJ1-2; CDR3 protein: CASSLGGDVYGYTF
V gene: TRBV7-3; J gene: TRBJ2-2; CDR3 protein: CASSPPGGSTGELFF
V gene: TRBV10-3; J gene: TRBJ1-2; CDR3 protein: CAISAGQDYGYTF
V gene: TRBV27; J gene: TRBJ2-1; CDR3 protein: CATGWQTGGPSYNEQFF
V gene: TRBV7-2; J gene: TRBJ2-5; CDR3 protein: CASSFGTSGGNYQETQYF
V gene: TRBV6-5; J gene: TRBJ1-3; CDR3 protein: CASSYGSGGSGNTIYF
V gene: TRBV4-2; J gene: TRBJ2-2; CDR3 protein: CASSQAGQGATGELFF
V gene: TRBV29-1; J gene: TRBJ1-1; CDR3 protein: CSVPGTHDAEAFF
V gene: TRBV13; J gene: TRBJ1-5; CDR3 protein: CASSSRDRRWYSNQPQHF
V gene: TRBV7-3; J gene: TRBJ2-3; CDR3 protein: CASTKGTTTDTQYF
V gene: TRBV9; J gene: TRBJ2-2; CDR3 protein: CASSPSVGQGSGELFF
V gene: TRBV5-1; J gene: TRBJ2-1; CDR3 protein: CASSFGRSNEQFF
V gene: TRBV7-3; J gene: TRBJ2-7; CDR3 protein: CASSPDRRDEQYF
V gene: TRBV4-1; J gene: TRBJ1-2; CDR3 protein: CASSPRTGEFGNYGYTF
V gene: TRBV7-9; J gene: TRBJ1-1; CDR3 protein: CASSVYRENTEAFF
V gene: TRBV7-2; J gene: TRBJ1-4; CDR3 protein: CASSTTTGKLFF